These T cell receptor beta chains were read from a single sample in a study of blood T cell repertoires in COVID-19. The protocol was immunoSEQ multiplex PCR, while the TCRdb copy is restricted to in-frame clones and leaves out a portion. The sample contains about 150,000 clones, roughly 87% of which appear only once. The sample consisted of PBMCs or T cells enriched from blood (not recorded which). The receptors derive from a woman aged 50 to 65 who had recovered from COVID-19. CDR3s include the opening cysteine and the closing phenylalanine or tryptophan. The D gene is left open where the match is weak. Size is omitted from some rows. Given values are once, few, many or a class for expanded clones.

v_call: TRBV6-5; clone_size: -; j_call: TRBJ1-1; d_call: -; cdr3_nt: TGTGCCAGCAGTTACTACAGGGACACTGAAGCTTTCTTT; cdr3_aa: CASSYYRDTEAFF
v_call: TRBV3-1/TRBV3-2; clone_size: -; j_call: TRBJ1-1; d_call: -; cdr3_nt: TGTGCCAGCAGCCAAGTCGCGTTGGGGGGAACTGAAGCTTTCTTT; cdr3_aa: CASSQVALGGTEAFF
v_call: TRBV18; clone_size: -; j_call: TRBJ2-1; d_call: TRBD1; cdr3_nt: TGTGCCAGCTCAGACAGGGGGTCTATGTACAATGAGCAGTTCTTC; cdr3_aa: CASSDRGSMYNEQFF
v_call: TRBV30; clone_size: -; j_call: TRBJ2-5; d_call: TRBD2; cdr3_nt: TGTGCCTGGAGCTACCCGGGAGCGGGGTCGTACCAAGAGACCCAGTACTTC; cdr3_aa: CAWSYPGAGSYQETQYF
v_call: TRBV7-9; clone_size: -; j_call: TRBJ1-2; d_call: TRBD1; cdr3_nt: TGTGCCAGCAGCTTTCGGGTCCCGGGACAGGGGGCGAGGGGCTATGGCTACACCTTC; cdr3_aa: CASSFRVPGQGARGYGYTF
v_call: TRBV27; clone_size: -; j_call: TRBJ1-5; d_call: -; cdr3_nt: TGTGCCAGCAGTTCCAGGGTGAGCAATCAGCCCCAGCATTTT; cdr3_aa: CASSSRVSNQPQHF
v_call: TRBV5-1; clone_size: once; j_call: TRBJ1-1; d_call: -; cdr3_nt: TGCGCCAGCAGAACTTCTTTTGAGGGGAACACTGAAGCTTTCTTT; cdr3_aa: CASRTSFEGNTEAFF
v_call: TRBV28; clone_size: -; j_call: TRBJ1-6; d_call: TRBD1; cdr3_nt: TGTGCCAGCAGTCCCTCGACAGGGGTAAATTCACCCCTCCACTTT; cdr3_aa: CASSPSTGVNSPLHF
v_call: TRBV11-2; clone_size: -; j_call: TRBJ2-1; d_call: TRBD2; cdr3_nt: TGTGCCAGCAGCTCTGGACTAGCGTCCTACAATGAGCAGTTCTTC; cdr3_aa: CASSSGLASYNEQFF
v_call: TRBV7-2; clone_size: few; j_call: TRBJ2-5; d_call: TRBD1; cdr3_nt: TGTGCCAGCAGCCCCCAAGGGGGCGGGGAGACCCAGTACTTC; cdr3_aa: CASSPQGGGETQYF
v_call: TRBV3-1/TRBV3-2; clone_size: once; j_call: TRBJ2-7; d_call: -; cdr3_nt: TGTGCCAGCAGCCAAGCTGCGGGGTACGAGCAGTACTTC; cdr3_aa: CASSQAAGYEQYF
v_call: TRBV5-6; clone_size: -; j_call: TRBJ1-6; d_call: -; cdr3_nt: TGTGCCAGCAGCTTGGCCGTAGCCGACGGTAATTCACCCCTCCACTTT; cdr3_aa: CASSLAVADGNSPLHF
v_call: TRBV7-8; clone_size: -; j_call: TRBJ2-7; d_call: TRBD2; cdr3_nt: TGTGCCAGCTCGTTAGGGGGACTAGCCCTCTACGAGCAGTACTTC; cdr3_aa: CASSLGGLALYEQYF
v_call: TRBV11-3; clone_size: -; j_call: TRBJ2-7; d_call: -; cdr3_nt: TGTGCCAGCAGCTTAGATTACGGCGAGCAGTACTTC; cdr3_aa: CASSLDYGEQYF
v_call: TRBV29-1; clone_size: -; j_call: TRBJ1-2; d_call: -; cdr3_nt: TGCAGCGTTGTACGGGGGGACACGGGGCACTATGGCTACACCTTC; cdr3_aa: CSVVRGDTGHYGYTF
v_call: TRBV6-5; clone_size: -; j_call: TRBJ2-5; d_call: TRBD2; cdr3_nt: TGTGCCAGCAGTTACTCGGGGGGGACGGAGACCCAGTACTTC; cdr3_aa: CASSYSGGTETQYF